This T cell receptor beta chain was documented in a study of a mutant IDH1 vaccine in newly diagnosed glioma. Overall study context: Vaccination started 4-6 weeks after radiotherapy alone, or with temozolomide cycles. Males made up about 60% and females about 38% of treated patients, whose mean age was about 41 years. Scheduled at week 35, visit V12 preceded visit V13, held at week 47.

The repertoire was sequenced with immunoSEQ multiplex PCR; TCRdb's copy has only in-frame clones and lacks some. The repertoire consists of 50,000 to 70,000 clones, with around 84% occurring once and the leading ten covering 3.5% to 4.5%. This clone was seen a few times. Its matching antigen is unknown. The CDR3 contains 15 residues. Looked up from germline, CDR1 is MNHNS and CDR2 is SASEGT. With 2 bases clipped from V and 7 bases from J, the junction kept 8 bases outside the gene matches. Time point noted: week 35, safety follow-up. Topical imiquimod accompanied each vaccine dose, which consisted of 300 ug of mutant IDH1 20-mer peptide.

J is TRBJ1-5 and V is TRBV6-1; 7 bases align to TRBD1. The material was PBMCs, obtained from a glioma patient whose treatment included an IDH1 peptide vaccine. This receptor was identified in a man aged 25-45 years with glioma. Here the CDR3 DNA reads TGTGCCAGCAGTGAACTCGACAGGGTTGGACAGCCCCAGCATTTT. Translated, it gives CASSELDRVGQPQHF.